Presented here are 14 T cell receptor beta chains from one specimen sequenced in a study of molecular identifiers for immune sequencing clone quantification. Each CDR3 protein is one row after TCRdb ran MiXCR on the PCR reads. Of under 600,000 distinct CDR3 sequences in the sample, about a quarter were seen once. Sequenced input: naive CD8+ T cells from blood, with Jurkat cell RNA spiked in. Noted subset: FACS-sorted CD8+CD4-CCR7+CD45RA+ naive T cells. The receptors here all came from a human donor in good health. Some libraries in this study had Jurkat cell RNA spiked in.

Only a few counts were recorded for this clonotype. V is TRBV6-2 or TRBV6-3 and J is TRBJ1-1; D perhaps matches TRBD1 (5 bases). From germline, CDR1 is MNHEY and CDR2 SVGEGT. The V end was cut by 5 bases, the J end by 4 bases, with 17 bases between. The CDR3 contains 15 residues. CDR3 in amino acids: CASSRAGTAFTEAFF. DNA of the CDR3: TGTGCCAGCAGTCGAGCCGGGACGGCATTCACTGAAGCTTTCTTT.

This clonotype has ten or more counts. The chain links TRBV29-1 to TRBJ2-2, with D perhaps matching TRBD1 (5 bases). CDR3 length equals 13 residues. V lost 8 bases, J lost 1 base, and 11 bases lay in between. CDR1 SQVTM and CDR2 ANQGSEA come from the germline V gene. The CDR3 spells CSTRAENTGELFF. The CDR3 region has the DNA TGCAGCACCAGGGCAGAGAACACCGGGGAGCTGTTTTTT.

This chain links TRBV4-1 with TRBJ2-7; D possibly corresponds to TRBD2 (6 bases). CDR1 is MGHRA, CDR2 YSYEKL, per germline. The length of the CDR3 is 16 residues. Trimming pared 0 bases from V and 0 bases from J, leaving 12 bases between. The CDR3 bases are TGCGCCAGCAGCCAAGAGGGGACTGGAAGCTCCTACGAGCAGTACTTC. Translation gives CASSQEGTGSSYEQYF.

The rearrangement joins TRBV9 to TRBJ2-7; TRBD1 might be the D (5 bases). Between the trimmed V and J ends, which lost 4 bases and 0 bases, there was a span of 14 bases. Looked up from germline, CDR1 is SGDLS and CDR2 is YYNGEE. The CDR3 consists of 15 residues. The CDR3 is CASSPQGYSSYEQYF. The CDR3, as DNA: TGTGCCAGCAGCCCCCAGGGATACAGCTCCTACGAGCAGTACTTC.

This clonotype has just a few counts. V gene TRBV19 combines with J gene TRBJ2-7, with TRBD1 matching over 8 bases. In germline, CDR1 is LNHDA, CDR2 SQIVND (reference sequence). V lost 4 bases, J lost 3 bases, and 8 bases stayed unmatched. The CDR3 sequence is 15 residues long. The CDR3 loop reads CASSNKGQGFYEQYF. The DNA for the CDR3 is TGTGCCAGTAGTAATAAAGGACAGGGCTTCTACGAGCAGTACTTC.

The table lists this clonotype with many counts. The rearrangement joins TRBV30 to TRBJ2-1; TRBD2 matches 11 bases. Germline lookup yields CDR1 GTSNPN and CDR2 SVGIG (reference sequence). This CDR3 has 14 residues. The J segment lost 8 bases and the V segment lost 4 bases, leaving 7 bases of the junction unmatched. In nucleotides, the CDR3 is TGTGCCTGGACGAAGACTAGCGGGATCGATGAGCAGTTCTTC. The encoded protein is CAWTKTSGIDEQFF. Combining the CDR3 with reference TRBV30 and TRBJ2-1 gives the whole variable domain SQTIHQWPATLVQPVGSPLSLECTVEGTSNPNLYWYRQAAGRGLQLLFYSVGIGQISSEVPQNLSASRPQDRQFILSSKKLLLSDSGFYLCAWTKTSGIDEQFFGPGTRLTVL.

The gene calls are TRBV7-9 and TRBJ2-7, with D possibly being TRBD1 (5 bases). The germline CDR1 and CDR2 sequences are SEHNR and FQNEAQ (reference sequence). V was pared by 5 bases and J by 2 bases, with 19 bases between. The CDR3 is made up of 16 amino acids. The CDR3 coding sequence is TGTGCCAGCAGCGACTTTGACCTGACAGCGACCTACGAGCAGTACTTC. Encoded protein: CASSDFDLTATYEQYF.

The J gene is TRBJ2-1, the V gene TRBV24-1; D is undetermined. The germline V gene has CDR1 KGHDR and CDR2 SFDVKD. The CDR3 extends over 13 amino acids. The V gene lost 2 bases and the J gene lost 5 bases, with 6 bases spanning the gap. Here the CDR3 reads CATSDWGNNEQFF. The CDR3 coding sequence is TGTGCCACCAGTGATTGGGGTAACAATGAGCAGTTCTTC.

This clonotype showed up just once. Being one base from a much bigger clone, this may be a read error. This chain joins TRBV6-5 and TRBJ2-6, with D perhaps matching TRBD2 (5 bases). The CDR3 is made up of 16 amino acids. The germline gives CDR1 MNHEY, CDR2 SVGAGI. The CDR3 here is CAGRPGLISGANVLTF. The CDR3 DNA sequence: TGTGCCGGCAGACCCGGACTTATCTCTGGGGCCAACGTCCTGACTTTC.

This clonotype was observed a few times. The chain has TRBV30 and TRBJ2-7, with TRBD1 matching 7 bases. The length of the CDR3 is 12 residues. Germline CDR1 reads GTSNPN; CDR2 reads SVGIG (reference sequence). Losses at the gene ends were 5 bases for V and 3 bases for J; bases not matched to a gene: 4. CDR3 bases: TGTGCCTGGGTCCGGGACAGCTACGAGCAGTACTTC. Translation gives CAWVRDSYEQYF.

The chain is built from TRBV6-2 or TRBV6-3 and TRBJ2-7, with D perhaps being TRBD1 or TRBD2 (6 bases each). The CDR3 loop spans 13 amino acids. Germline V gene data show CDR1 as MNHEY and CDR2 as SVGEGT. V shed 7 bases and J shed 2 bases, with 12 bases lying between them. The chain's CDR3 is CASTHGGPYEQYF. CDR3 coding DNA: TGTGCCAGCACCCATGGGGGGCCCTACGAGCAGTACTTC.

This clonotype was recorded many times. The chain has TRBV29-1 and TRBJ1-2; D possibly corresponds to TRBD1 (5 bases). The germline V gene encodes CDR1 SQVTM and CDR2 ANQGSEA. V lost 4 bases and J lost 4, with 13 bases in between. The CDR3 is 13 residues long. CDR3 amino acids: CSVVVWTLYGYTF. In DNA, the CDR3 is TGCAGCGTTGTAGTGTGGACACTCTATGGCTACACCTTC.

In this sample, this clonotype turned up many times. The V gene is TRBV2, the J gene TRBJ1-5; TRBD1 matches at 8 bases. The trim removed 5 bases at V and 0 bases at J, leaving 15 bases unmatched. The CDR3 consists of 19 residues. Germline V lookup: CDR1 SNHLY, CDR2 FYNNEI. Here the CDR3 DNA reads TGTGCCAGCAGTCGGACTGCCCCGGGACAGGTCTATAGCAATCAGCCCCAGCATTTT. This translates into CASSRTAPGQVYSNQPQHF.

This clonotype has just a few counts. The J gene is TRBJ1-4, the V gene TRBV27; unclear D gene. This CDR3 has 16 amino acids. The V end was cut by 6 bases, the J end by 0 bases, with 14 bases between. In germline, CDR1 is MNHEY, CDR2 SMNVEV (reference sequence). CDR3 amino acids: CASRILTAATNEKLFF. The CDR3 bases are TGTGCCAGCAGGATACTAACAGCAGCAACTAATGAAAAACTGTTTTTT.